These T cell receptor beta chains were read from a single sample in a study of blood T cell repertoires in COVID-19. Measured with immunoSEQ multiplex PCR; TCRdb has only the in-frame clones, and not every one. The sample comprises about 320,000 clones, approximately 81% of which are singletons, and about 1.9% rests with the top ten. The sample comprised PBMCs or T cells enriched from blood (not recorded which). The receptors shown here come from a woman in her 30s who had been exposed to COVID-19. CDR3s include the opening cysteine and the closing phenylalanine or tryptophan. D genes are given only for firm matches. The listing skips clone size in some rows; elsewhere it reads once, few, many or a size class.

CDR3aa: CATSDGDPYEQYF
CDR3nt: TGTGCCACCAGTGATGGAGACCCCTACGAGCAGTACTTC
abundance: -
d_gene: -
v_gene: TRBV24-1
j_gene: TRBJ2-7

CDR3aa: CASIPAGATGELFF
CDR3nt: TGTGCCAGCATCCCTGCAGGGGCCACCGGGGAGCTGTTTTTT
abundance: -
d_gene: -
v_gene: TRBV6-5
j_gene: TRBJ2-2

CDR3aa: CASSDTSGGAYNEQFF
CDR3nt: TGCGCCAGCAGCGATACGAGCGGGGGGGCCTACAATGAGCAGTTCTTC
abundance: -
d_gene: TRBD2
v_gene: TRBV10-1
j_gene: TRBJ2-1

CDR3aa: CASSVGTSTDTQYF
CDR3nt: TGTGCCAGCAGTGTAGGGACAAGCACAGATACGCAGTATTTT
abundance: -
d_gene: -
v_gene: TRBV2
j_gene: TRBJ2-3

CDR3aa: CSVERDGTGELFF
CDR3nt: TGCAGCGTAGAGCGGGACGGCACCGGGGAGCTGTTTTTT
abundance: -
d_gene: TRBD2
v_gene: TRBV29-1
j_gene: TRBJ2-2

CDR3aa: CASSGSSPYNEQFF
CDR3nt: TGTGCCAGCAGCGGGTCTAGCCCCTACAATGAGCAGTTCTTC
abundance: -
d_gene: -
v_gene: TRBV9
j_gene: TRBJ2-1

CDR3aa: CATSRDLGQGNTIYF
CDR3nt: TGTGCCACCAGCAGAGATCTCGGACAGGGGAACACCATATATTTT
abundance: -
d_gene: TRBD1
v_gene: TRBV15
j_gene: TRBJ1-3

CDR3aa: CASSSDRDVLFF
CDR3nt: TGTGCCAGCAGTTCCGACAGGGATGTGCTGTTTTTT
abundance: -
d_gene: TRBD1
v_gene: TRBV6-2/TRBV6-3
j_gene: TRBJ2-2

CDR3aa: CASSPSRSRAAGNEQFF
CDR3nt: TGCGCCAGCAGCCCATCCCGGTCAAGGGCAGCGGGGAATGAGCAGTTCTTC
abundance: -
d_gene: TRBD2
v_gene: TRBV4-1
j_gene: TRBJ2-1

CDR3aa: CASSVEGQGDQPQHF
CDR3nt: TGTGCCAGCAGCGTAGAGGGACAGGGGGATCAGCCCCAGCATTTT
abundance: -
d_gene: TRBD1
v_gene: TRBV9
j_gene: TRBJ1-5

CDR3aa: CATSDTRRESSTDTQYF
CDR3nt: TGTGCCACCAGTGATACTAGGCGGGAGTCTAGCACAGATACGCAGTATTTT
abundance: -
d_gene: TRBD2
v_gene: TRBV24-1
j_gene: TRBJ2-3

CDR3aa: CASIQGGLKYNEQFF
CDR3nt: TGTGCCAGCATCCAGGGGGGCCTGAAATACAATGAGCAGTTCTTC
abundance: -
d_gene: -
v_gene: TRBV2
j_gene: TRBJ2-1

CDR3aa: CASSYSQGRNTIYF
CDR3nt: TGTGCCAGCAGTTACTCACAGGGTCGAAACACCATATATTTT
abundance: -
d_gene: -
v_gene: TRBV6-5
j_gene: TRBJ1-3

CDR3aa: CASKGQSVETQYF
CDR3nt: TGTGCCAGCAAGGGACAGTCCGTTGAGACCCAGTACTTC
abundance: -
d_gene: TRBD1
v_gene: TRBV28
j_gene: TRBJ2-5

CDR3aa: CASSQIGQGSYEQYF
CDR3nt: TGCGCCAGCAGCCAAATAGGGCAGGGGTCCTACGAGCAGTACTTC
abundance: -
d_gene: -
v_gene: TRBV5-1
j_gene: TRBJ2-7

CDR3aa: CASRGIAGRYEQYF
CDR3nt: TGTGCCAGCAGGGGCATAGCGGGAAGATACGAGCAGTACTTC
abundance: once
d_gene: TRBD2
v_gene: TRBV28
j_gene: TRBJ2-7

CDR3aa: CASRQANSPLHF
CDR3nt: TGTGCCAGCAGACAGGCCAATTCACCCCTCCACTTT
abundance: few
d_gene: -
v_gene: TRBV28
j_gene: TRBJ1-6

CDR3aa: CAVSPAGRETQYF
CDR3nt: TGTGCCGTCTCCCCCGCGGGGAGGGAGACCCAGTACTTC
abundance: -
d_gene: -
v_gene: TRBV19
j_gene: TRBJ2-5

CDR3aa: CASSSHSTIELFF
CDR3nt: TGTGCCAGCAGTTCCCACTCGACAATTGAACTGTTTTTT
abundance: -
d_gene: -
v_gene: TRBV27
j_gene: TRBJ1-4

CDR3aa: CAWVPLGIKTQYF
CDR3nt: TGTGCCTGGGTCCCACTAGGTATAAAGACCCAGTACTTC
abundance: -
d_gene: -
v_gene: TRBV30
j_gene: TRBJ2-5

CDR3aa: CASSPRGAGVKRVYF
CDR3nt: TGTGCCAGCAGTCCCCGGGGAGCGGGAGTAAAAAGAGTATACTTC
abundance: many
d_gene: TRBD2
v_gene: TRBV28
j_gene: TRBJ2-7

CDR3aa: CASSYSWGHLHTDTQYF
CDR3nt: TGTGCCAGCAGTTACTCGTGGGGGCATCTCCACACAGATACGCAGTATTTT
abundance: -
d_gene: -
v_gene: TRBV6-2/TRBV6-3
j_gene: TRBJ2-3

CDR3aa: CASRPGTAGYTF
CDR3nt: TGTGCCAGCAGACCCGGGACAGCTGGCTACACCTTC
abundance: -
d_gene: TRBD1
v_gene: TRBV28
j_gene: TRBJ1-2

CDR3aa: CASSPSVARNTEAFF
CDR3nt: TGTGCCAGCAGCCCTTCGGTAGCCCGGAACACTGAAGCTTTCTTT
abundance: -
d_gene: -
v_gene: TRBV7-2
j_gene: TRBJ1-1

CDR3aa: CASSLRGLTYEQYF
CDR3nt: TGTGCCAGCAGCCTCCGGGGACTTACCTACGAGCAGTACTTC
abundance: few
d_gene: -
v_gene: TRBV5-4
j_gene: TRBJ2-7

CDR3aa: CASVGRDQNTEAFF
CDR3nt: TGTGCCAGCGTCGGGAGGGACCAAAACACTGAAGCTTTCTTT
abundance: -
d_gene: -
v_gene: TRBV6-5
j_gene: TRBJ1-1

CDR3aa: CASSLEGDPRGYGYTF
CDR3nt: TGTGCCAGCAGCTTGGAGGGGGACCCCAGGGGATATGGCTACACCTTC
abundance: -
d_gene: -
v_gene: TRBV5-4
j_gene: TRBJ1-2

CDR3aa: CASRPDGGFYNEQFF
CDR3nt: TGTGCCAGCAGACCCGACGGGGGTTTTTACAATGAGCAGTTCTTC
abundance: -
d_gene: -
v_gene: TRBV21-1
j_gene: TRBJ2-1

CDR3aa: CASSLAGVPYGYTF
CDR3nt: TGTGCCAGCAGCTTGGCGGGGGTACCCTATGGCTACACCTTC
abundance: -
d_gene: -
v_gene: TRBV5-4
j_gene: TRBJ1-2

CDR3aa: CASSQDSAPDTQYF
CDR3nt: TGTGCCAGCAGCCAAGACAGCGCCCCAGATACGCAGTATTTT
abundance: once
d_gene: -
v_gene: TRBV3-1/TRBV3-2
j_gene: TRBJ2-3

CDR3aa: CASSADRSSYNEQFF
CDR3nt: TGTGCCAGCAGCGCCGACAGGAGCTCCTACAATGAGCAGTTCTTC
abundance: -
d_gene: -
v_gene: TRBV6-5
j_gene: TRBJ2-1

CDR3aa: CASSLGGNYGYTF
CDR3nt: TGTGCCAGCAGTTTGGGGGGTAACTATGGCTACACCTTC
abundance: -
d_gene: -
v_gene: TRBV28
j_gene: TRBJ1-2

CDR3aa: CARERDPPEDEQFF
CDR3nt: TGTGCCAGGGAGCGGGATCCTCCAGAGGATGAGCAGTTCTTC
abundance: once
d_gene: TRBD2
v_gene: TRBV27
j_gene: TRBJ2-1

CDR3aa: CASSQSRAYGYTF
CDR3nt: TGTGCCAGCAGCCAAAGCAGGGCCTATGGCTACACCTTC
abundance: -
d_gene: -
v_gene: TRBV3-1/TRBV3-2
j_gene: TRBJ1-2

CDR3aa: CASSVDVPGNEQFF
CDR3nt: TGTGCCAGCAGCGTAGATGTTCCGGGCAATGAGCAGTTCTTC
abundance: -
d_gene: -
v_gene: TRBV9
j_gene: TRBJ2-1

CDR3aa: CASSLSGTGEGTDTQYF
CDR3nt: TGTGCCAGCAGCTTATCCGGGACAGGCGAGGGCACAGATACGCAGTATTTT
abundance: -
d_gene: TRBD1
v_gene: TRBV7-9
j_gene: TRBJ2-3

CDR3aa: CAIKPTGAGELFF
CDR3nt: TGTGCCATCAAGCCGACAGGGGCCGGGGAGCTGTTTTTT
abundance: -
d_gene: TRBD1
v_gene: TRBV10-3
j_gene: TRBJ2-2

CDR3aa: CASNSIKETQYF
CDR3nt: TGTGCCAGCAATTCTATAAAAGAGACCCAGTACTTC
abundance: -
d_gene: -
v_gene: TRBV2
j_gene: TRBJ2-5

CDR3aa: CASSFEPTSAQHF
CDR3nt: TGTGCCAGCAGCTTCGAGCCGACTTCGGCCCAGCATTTT
abundance: -
d_gene: -
v_gene: TRBV11-2
j_gene: TRBJ1-5

CDR3aa: CASSSLLRGLQETQYF
CDR3nt: TGTGCCAGCAGTTCCCTCCTGCGGGGGCTACAAGAGACCCAGTACTTC
abundance: -
d_gene: -
v_gene: TRBV6-2/TRBV6-3
j_gene: TRBJ2-5

CDR3aa: CASSLTGVRDTQYF
CDR3nt: TGTGCCAGCAGTTTGACAGGGGTCAGAGATACGCAGTATTTT
abundance: few
d_gene: TRBD1
v_gene: TRBV6-5
j_gene: TRBJ2-3

CDR3aa: CASSLTTPNTGELFF
CDR3nt: TGTGCCAGCAGCCTCACAACGCCCAACACCGGGGAGCTGTTTTTT
abundance: -
d_gene: -
v_gene: TRBV7-2
j_gene: TRBJ2-2

CDR3aa: CSASPSGRDTQYF
CDR3nt: TGCAGTGCTAGTCCCAGCGGGAGAGATACGCAGTATTTT
abundance: -
d_gene: TRBD2
v_gene: TRBV20-1
j_gene: TRBJ2-3

CDR3aa: CASSKAPAGSSFKRGYNEQFF
CDR3nt: TGTGCCAGCAGCAAAGCCCCGGCTGGCAGTAGCTTTAAGCGGGGATACAATGAGCAGTTCTTC
abundance: once
d_gene: -
v_gene: TRBV21-1
j_gene: TRBJ2-1

CDR3aa: CASSPGTGGPRGNSPLHF
CDR3nt: TGTGCCAGCAGTCCCGGGACAGGGGGGCCGAGAGGTAATTCACCCCTCCACTTT
abundance: -
d_gene: TRBD1
v_gene: TRBV27
j_gene: TRBJ1-6

CDR3aa: CASSSGQGANYGYTF
CDR3nt: TGTGCCAGCAGTTCGGGACAGGGGGCTAACTATGGCTACACCTTC
abundance: -
d_gene: TRBD1
v_gene: TRBV28
j_gene: TRBJ1-2

CDR3aa: CASSQVASGREARTQYF
CDR3nt: TGTGCCAGCAGCCAAGTGGCTAGCGGGAGGGAAGCCAGGACCCAGTACTTC
abundance: -
d_gene: TRBD2
v_gene: TRBV3-1/TRBV3-2
j_gene: TRBJ2-5

CDR3aa: CASSSRTAYNPYEQYF
CDR3nt: TGTGCCAGCAGTTCCCGGACAGCCTACAACCCCTACGAGCAGTACTTC
abundance: -
d_gene: -
v_gene: TRBV28
j_gene: TRBJ2-7

CDR3aa: CASSPDRNPYEQYF
CDR3nt: TGTGCCAGCTCACCGGACAGGAATCCTTACGAGCAGTACTTC
abundance: -
d_gene: TRBD1
v_gene: TRBV18
j_gene: TRBJ2-7

CDR3aa: CASSDRVANIQYF
CDR3nt: TGTGCCAGCAGCGACAGGGTTGCAAACATTCAGTACTTC
abundance: -
d_gene: TRBD1
v_gene: TRBV12-3/TRBV12-4
j_gene: TRBJ2-4

CDR3aa: CASSLNQPQHF
CDR3nt: TGTGCCAGCAGTCTAAACCAGCCCCAGCATTTT
abundance: -
d_gene: -
v_gene: TRBV28
j_gene: TRBJ1-5